Each of the 25 T cell receptor beta chains below was sequenced from the same sample in a study of shared clonotypes between healthy human individuals. The table came from immunoSEQ multiplex PCR; TCRdb's copy has only in-frame clones and leaves some out. Of about 470,000 clones listed, roughly 77% are singletons. The sequenced material came from PBMCs. The receptors shown here come from a woman in her thirties or forties in good health. Some clones in this sample may be carry-over from other donors' samples.

V usage is TRBV27 and J usage is TRBJ2-1; TRBD2 matches at 8 bases. CDR1 is MNHEY, CDR2 SMNVEV, per germline (reference sequence). This CDR3 has 14 residues. The J segment lost 7 bases and the V segment lost 6 bases, leaving 8 bases of the junction unmatched. The CDR3 DNA is TGTGCCAGCAGGTATAGCGGGAATAGGAATGAGCAGTTCTTC. This sequence encodes CASRYSGNRNEQFF.

The count of this clone is one. The chain is built from TRBV5-6 and TRBJ2-7; tentative D call: TRBD2 (5 bases). The CDR3 loop spans 15 amino acids. CDR1 and CDR2 (germline): SGHDT, YYEEEE. With 0 bases removed from V and 3 bases from J, the gap between germline ends came to 13 bases. The chain's CDR3 is CASSLVGASGYEQYF. CDR3 nucleotide sequence: TGTGCCAGCAGCTTGGTGGGAGCCTCCGGCTACGAGCAGTACTTC.

This chain joins TRBV9 and TRBJ2-1, with no clear D. In germline, CDR1 is SGDLS, CDR2 YYNGEE. The CDR3 is 14 amino acids. Trimming took 0 bases from V and 9 from J, leaving 13 bases between them. In nucleotides, the CDR3 is TGTGCCAGCAGCGTAGAACCTCGGGTCGGTGAGCAGTTCTTC. This encodes CASSVEPRVGEQFF.

This clone was recorded only once. The V gene is TRBV15, the J gene TRBJ2-1; 7 nucleotides align to TRBD2. Germline trimming cut 0 bases from V and 4 bases from J; bases unmatched to any gene: 6. CDR3 length: 16 amino acids. Germline lookup yields CDR1 LNHNV and CDR2 YYDKDF (reference sequence). The CDR3 here is CATSRDLAAGYNEQFF. The CDR3 DNA reads TGTGCCACCAGCAGAGATCTAGCGGCCGGTTACAATGAGCAGTTCTTC.

This clone was counted once. This sequence joins TRBV19 and TRBJ2-3; D might be TRBD1 or TRBD2, each matching 5 bases. V lost 1 base, J lost 2 bases, and 10 bases lay in between. Germline V gives CDR1 LNHDA, CDR2 SQIVND (reference sequence). This CDR3 is built from 15 residues. This CDR3 is CASSIAAGTTDTQYF. The CDR3 DNA follows: TGTGCCAGTAGTATAGCGGCAGGGACCACAGATACGCAGTATTTT.

This rearrangement joins TRBV28 to TRBJ1-1; no firm D call. The CDR3 spans 15 residues. Trimming left V 3 bases short and J 1 base short, with 12 bases between. Per the germline V gene, CDR1 is MDHEN and CDR2 is SYDVKM. CDR3 bases: TGTGCCAGCAGTTTTTATGGAAAACCGAACACTGAAGCTTTCTTT. Its translation is CASSFYGKPNTEAFF.

The CDR3: CASSSAGTEDEQFF. The CDR3 DNA reads as TGCGCCAGCAGTTCGGCCGGGACCGAGGATGAGCAGTTCTTC. The V gene is TRBV5-1, the J gene TRBJ2-1; D is tentatively TRBD1 or TRBD2 (5 bases each). This CDR3 contains 14 residues. Germline V gives CDR1 SGHRS, CDR2 YFSETQ. Trimming took 5 bases from V and 8 from J, leaving 17 bases between them.

DNA for the CDR3: TGTGCCAGCAGCCCCCGGGGGTTAGAGCAGTACTTC. Its protein product is CASSPRGLEQYF. The chain recombines TRBV2 with TRBJ2-7; TRBD2 is a possible D gene (6 bases). With 6 bases removed from V and 7 bases from J, the gap between germline ends came to 13 bases. Germline V lookup: CDR1 SNHLY, CDR2 FYNNEI. The CDR3 totals 12 residues.

V usage is TRBV30 and J usage is TRBJ1-6; D not certain. Per germline, CDR1 GTSNPN and CDR2 SVGIG (reference sequence). CDR3 length: 16 amino acids. V was pared by 4 bases and J by 3 bases, with 16 bases between. This chain's CDR3 is CAWNGKEDIYNSPLHF. CDR3 DNA sequence: TGTGCCTGGAATGGGAAAGAAGACATCTATAATTCACCCCTCCACTTT. Using reference TRBV30 and TRBJ1-6 for the parts outside the CDR3, the full variable domain is SQTIHQWPATLVQPVGSPLSLECTVEGTSNPNLYWYRQAAGRGLQLLFYSVGIGQISSEVPQNLSASRPQDRQFILSSKKLLLSDSGFYLCAWNGKEDIYNSPLHFGNGTRLTVT.

The V call is TRBV27, the J call TRBJ2-1, with D perhaps assigned TRBD1 or TRBD2 (5 bases each). Germline V gene data show CDR1 as MNHEY and CDR2 as SMNVEV (reference sequence). CDR3 length: 14 amino acids. Trimming removed 5 bases from V and 5 bases from J, with 13 bases in between. The chain's CDR3 is CASSALGPNNEQFF. Written as DNA, the CDR3 is TGTGCCAGCAGTGCCTTGGGACCGAACAATGAGCAGTTCTTC.

This chain links TRBV2 with TRBJ2-7; D might be TRBD1 (6 bases). V was clipped by 6 bases and J by 0 bases, with 9 bases between them. This CDR3 has 13 residues. CDR1 and CDR2 (germline): SNHLY, FYNNEI. CDR3 loop: CASSQGYSYEQYF. The CDR3 DNA sequence: TGTGCCAGCAGCCAGGGGTACTCCTACGAGCAGTACTTC.

The J gene is TRBJ2-1, the V gene TRBV4-1; unclear D gene. This CDR3 spans 13 amino acids. Germline V lookup: CDR1 MGHRA, CDR2 YSYEKL. Trimming cost V 4 bases and J 3 bases, with 7 bases left between them. CDR3 nucleotide sequence: TGCGCCAGCAGCCCTAGGGTCTACAATGAGCAGTTCTTC. This encodes CASSPRVYNEQFF.

The gene calls are TRBV30 and TRBJ2-5, with a weak D call TRBD2 (7 bases). Trimming cost V 3 bases and J 7 bases, with 18 bases left between them. There are 14 residues in the CDR3. CDR1 GTSNPN and CDR2 SVGIG come from the germline V gene (reference sequence). CDR3 nucleotide sequence: TGTGCCTGGAGCGCAGGCGGGGGCCGCAGGACCCAGTACTTC. It yields the protein CAWSAGGGRRTQYF.

This chain joins TRBV4-3 and TRBJ2-7, with D possibly matching TRBD1 (6 bases). The germline gives CDR1 LGHNA, CDR2 YSLEER. V shed 2 bases and J shed 0 bases, with 11 bases lying between them. This CDR3 has 15 amino acids. For the CDR3, the DNA is TGCGCCAGCAGCCAATCAGGGGCCCGCTCCTACGAGCAGTACTTC. Its translation is CASSQSGARSYEQYF.

The chain has TRBV7-3 and TRBJ2-6, with TRBD1 as a possible D gene (6 bases). V lost 0 bases and J lost 2, with 8 bases in between. The CDR3 contains 16 residues. CDR1 and CDR2 from the germline V gene are SGHTA and FQGTGA. The CDR3 DNA follows: TGTGCCAGCAGCTTAACGCCAGGGGCTGGGGCCAACGTCCTGACTTTC. As protein: CASSLTPGAGANVLTF.

The V gene is TRBV4-2, the J gene TRBJ2-2; 7 bases are a match to TRBD2. V dropped 6 bases and J dropped 4; count of bases not matched to a gene: 11. This CDR3 comprises 16 residues. CDR1 and CDR2 (germline): LGHNA, YNFKEQ. The CDR3: CASSRGGGRGTGELFF. The CDR3 nucleotides read TGTGCCAGCAGTCGAGGTGGCGGGAGAGGCACCGGGGAGCTGTTTTTT.

The chain uses TRBV11-1 and TRBJ2-5; the D gene is possibly TRBD1 (6 bases). Germline CDR1 is SGHAT and CDR2 is FQDESV (reference sequence). V was pared by 0 bases and J by 3 bases, with 14 bases between. The CDR3 contains 16 residues. CDR3: CASSLATGHPKETQYF. In DNA form, the CDR3 reads TGTGCCAGCAGCTTAGCGACGGGACATCCCAAAGAGACCCAGTACTTC.

The gene calls are TRBV28 and TRBJ2-1; D might be TRBD2 (5 bases). This CDR3 contains 14 residues. The germline V and J ends were trimmed by 5 bases and 7 bases, with 15 bases remaining between them. The germline gives CDR1 MDHEN, CDR2 SYDVKM. The CDR3 DNA is TGTGCCAGCAGTCGCTTGCGGGCGGGTAATGAGCAGTTCTTC. This encodes CASSRLRAGNEQFF.

In this sample, this clone turned up many times. This chain uses TRBV5-4 with TRBJ2-3, with TRBD2 matching 9 bases. There are 16 residues in the CDR3. Looked up from germline, CDR1 is SGHNT and CDR2 is YYREEE (reference sequence). Unmatched junction bases numbered 10, after V lost 6 bases and J lost 2 bases. The CDR3 DNA follows: TGTGCCAGCAAGCTCGGCGGGGGGGGAAACACAGATACGCAGTATTTT. The encoded protein is CASKLGGGGNTDTQYF.

This clone was seen a single time. One base separates it from a far larger clone, so it is likely a read error. The chain combines TRBV5-1 with TRBJ2-1; 11 nucleotides agree with TRBD2. The CDR3 extends over 15 amino acids. CDR1 is SGHRS, CDR2 YFSETQ, per germline. V was clipped by 0 bases and J by 5 bases; unmatched bases: 1. The CDR3 here is CASSLGLAGHNEQFF. The CDR3 region has the DNA TGCGCCAGCAGCTTGGGACTAGCGGGACACAATGAGCAGTTCTTC. Filled out from reference TRBV5-1 and TRBJ2-1, the complete variable domain reads KAGVTQTPRYLIKTRGQQVTLSCSPISGHRSVSWYQQTPGQGLQFLFEYFSETQRNKGNFPGRFSGRQFSNSRSEMNVSTLELGDSALYLCASSLGLAGHNEQFFGPGTRLTVL.

The V and J genes are TRBV5-4 and TRBJ2-7; D perhaps matches TRBD2 (5 bases). The V gene's germline CDR1 is SGHNT and CDR2 YYREEE (reference sequence). CDR3 length equals 13 residues. V lost 2 bases and J 5 bases, leaving 11 bases between the germline ends. The CDR3 is CASSFDTGNEQYF. In DNA form, the CDR3 reads TGTGCCAGCAGCTTTGACACCGGGAACGAGCAGTACTTC.

The rearrangement links TRBV15 to TRBJ2-3; 12 nucleotides align to TRBD2. The trim removed 0 bases at V and 7 bases at J, leaving 8 bases unmatched. This CDR3 comprises 17 residues. Germline-derived CDR1 and CDR2 are LNHNV and YYDKDF (reference sequence). For the CDR3, the DNA is TGTGCCACCAGCAGAGAGGCGGCTAGCGGGGGGGATCATACGCAGTATTTT. Protein sequence: CATSREAASGGDHTQYF. Looking up the rest from reference TRBV15 and TRBJ2-3 gives the full variable domain: DAMVIQNPRYQVTQFGKPVTLSCSQTLNHNVMYWYQQKSSQAPKLLFHYYDKDFNNEADTPDNFQSRRPNTSFCFLDIRSPGLGDTAMYLCATSREAASGGDHTQYFGPGTRLTVL.

This chain uses TRBV6-5 with TRBJ2-4; TRBD2 aligns across 8 bases. Germline V CDR1 and CDR2: MNHEY, SVGAGI. J was trimmed by 5 bases and V by 0 bases; bases with no gene match: 6. This CDR3 is 16 amino acids long. The CDR3 is CASSYSHTSGQNIQYF. The CDR3 DNA is TGTGCCAGCAGTTACTCCCACACTAGCGGACAAAACATTCAGTACTTC.

Turning to this clone: A much bigger clone sits one base away, suggesting this may be a read error. The chain combines TRBV18 with TRBJ2-1; D not resolved. V was clipped by 5 bases and J by 3 bases, with 2 bases between them. Germline V gene sequence: CDR1 KGHSH, CDR2 LQKENI. The CDR3 is made up of 11 amino acids. CDR3 DNA: TGTGCCAGCTCAAGCTACAATGAGCAGTTCTTC. This gives the protein CASSSYNEQFF.

This clone was counted once. This chain joins TRBV7-2 and TRBJ2-2, with D maybe TRBD2 (6 bases). Trimming cost V 5 bases and J 2 bases, with 9 bases left between them. Germline lookup yields CDR1 SGHTA and CDR2 FQGNSA. The CDR3 totals 14 residues. CDR3 protein: CASSMTSNTGELFF. As DNA, the CDR3 is TGTGCCAGCAGCATGACTAGTAACACCGGGGAGCTGTTTTTT.